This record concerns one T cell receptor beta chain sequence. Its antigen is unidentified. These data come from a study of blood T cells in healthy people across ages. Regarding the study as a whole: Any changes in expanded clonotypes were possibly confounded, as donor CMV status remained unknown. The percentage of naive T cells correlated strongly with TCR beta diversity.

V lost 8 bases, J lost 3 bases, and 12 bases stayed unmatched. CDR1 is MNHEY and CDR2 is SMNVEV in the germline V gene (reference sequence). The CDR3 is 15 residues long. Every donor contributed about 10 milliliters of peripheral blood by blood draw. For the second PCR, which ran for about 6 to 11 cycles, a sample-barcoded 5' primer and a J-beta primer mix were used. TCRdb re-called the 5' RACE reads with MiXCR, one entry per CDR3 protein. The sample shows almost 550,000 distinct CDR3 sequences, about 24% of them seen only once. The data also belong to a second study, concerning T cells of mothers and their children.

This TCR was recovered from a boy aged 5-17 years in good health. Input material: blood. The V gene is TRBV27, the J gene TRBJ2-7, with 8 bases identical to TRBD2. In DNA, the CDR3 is TGTGCCAGCGCAAAGGAGGTAGCGGGGAACTACGAGCAGTACTTC. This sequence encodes CASAKEVAGNYEQYF.